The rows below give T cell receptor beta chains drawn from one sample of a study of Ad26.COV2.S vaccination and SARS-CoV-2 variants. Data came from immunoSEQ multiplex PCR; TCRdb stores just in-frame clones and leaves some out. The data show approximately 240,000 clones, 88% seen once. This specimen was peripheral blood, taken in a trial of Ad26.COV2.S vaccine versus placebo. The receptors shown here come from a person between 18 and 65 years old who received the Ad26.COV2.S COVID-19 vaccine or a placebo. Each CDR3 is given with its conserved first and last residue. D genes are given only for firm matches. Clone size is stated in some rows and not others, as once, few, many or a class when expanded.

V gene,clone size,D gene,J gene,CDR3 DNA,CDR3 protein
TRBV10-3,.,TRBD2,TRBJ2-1,TGTGCCATCAGTGCGGGGGCGGGAGGGATTAATGAGCAGTTCTTC,CAISAGAGGINEQFF
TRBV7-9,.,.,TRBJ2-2,TGTGCCAGCAGCCTCGTTACGAAGGCCTTAATCGGTGCGATCGGGGAGCTGTTTTTT,CASSLVTKALIGAIGELFF
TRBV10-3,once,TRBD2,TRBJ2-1,TGTGCCACCCTTCTGGGCGGGGGTCTCGATGAGCAGTTCTTC,CATLLGGGLDEQFF
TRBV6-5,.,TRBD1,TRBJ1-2,TGTGCCAGCAGTTACTGGCAGGAGGGGGCAGGGGGCTACACCTTC,CASSYWQEGAGGYTF
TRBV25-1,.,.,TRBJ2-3,TGTGCCAGCAATCAGGGTGGCACAGATACGCAGTATTTT,CASNQGGTDTQYF
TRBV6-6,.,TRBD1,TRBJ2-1,TGTGCCAGCAGTTACTCGACAGGGAACAATGAGCAGTTCTTC,CASSYSTGNNEQFF
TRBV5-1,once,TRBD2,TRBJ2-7,TGCGCCAGCAGCCCGGGGTTGCGACTAGCGGGGACCTACGAGCAGTACTTC,CASSPGLRLAGTYEQYF
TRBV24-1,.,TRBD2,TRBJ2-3,TGTGCCACCAGTGATTATGTGGGAGGGTTAGGTCCAGATACGCAGTATTTT,CATSDYVGGLGPDTQYF
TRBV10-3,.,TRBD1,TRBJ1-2,TGTGCCATCAACAGGGGGAAGAACTATGGCTACACCTTC,CAINRGKNYGYTF
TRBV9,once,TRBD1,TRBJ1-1,TGTGCCAGCAGCGTAGGAACGACAGGGAGCACTGAAGCTTTCTTT,CASSVGTTGSTEAFF
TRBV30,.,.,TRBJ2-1,TGTGCCTGGAGTGTAATGGGGGGGGCCTCCTACAATGAGCAGTTCTTC,CAWSVMGGASYNEQFF
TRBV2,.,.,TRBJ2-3,TGTGCCAGCAGTCCGCCTCGCGTTGCGCAGTATTTT,CASSPPRVAQYF
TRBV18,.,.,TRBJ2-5,TGTGCCAGCTCACCACCGCTAGCTGTCCAAGAGACCCAGTACTTC,CASSPPLAVQETQYF
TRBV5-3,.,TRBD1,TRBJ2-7,TGTGCCAGAAGCTTGCTAGTGCAGGGGGAAGTTTCCCACGAGCAGTACTTC,CARSLLVQGEVSHEQYF
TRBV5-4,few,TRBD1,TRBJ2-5,TGTGCCAGCAGTCGGACAGGGTGGGAAGAGACCCAGTACTTC,CASSRTGWEETQYF
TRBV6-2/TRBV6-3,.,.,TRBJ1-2,TGTGCCAGCAGTTACTCCGAGGCTCCGGTCGGCTACACCTTC,CASSYSEAPVGYTF
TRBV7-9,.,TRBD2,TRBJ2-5,TGTGCCAGCAGTGGGGGACTAGCGGTAGAGACCCAGTACTTC,CASSGGLAVETQYF